This TCR beta chain was retrieved from a study of blood T cell repertoires in COVID-19. Whole-study context: Donors in the United States, Italy and Spain gave samples during acute or convalescent COVID-19.

This table comes from immunoSEQ multiplex PCR, and its TCRdb copy is limited to in-frame clones, with some not included. The sample shows 98,000 or so clones, approximately 88% of them seen only once. This clonotype was obtained from a human donor in a cohort sampled during active COVID-19. Material for sequencing was peripheral blood.

The CDR3 is CATAGGITGELFF. CDR3 nucleotides: TGTGCCACCGCAGGGGGGATAACCGGGGAGCTGTTTTTT. The V gene is TRBV15, the J gene TRBJ2-2; weak D call: TRBD1 (7 bases). The germline CDR1 and CDR2 sequences are LNHNV and YYDKDF (reference sequence). This CDR3 is 13 amino acids long. V was shortened by 8 bases and J by 5 bases, with 12 bases between the two germline ends.